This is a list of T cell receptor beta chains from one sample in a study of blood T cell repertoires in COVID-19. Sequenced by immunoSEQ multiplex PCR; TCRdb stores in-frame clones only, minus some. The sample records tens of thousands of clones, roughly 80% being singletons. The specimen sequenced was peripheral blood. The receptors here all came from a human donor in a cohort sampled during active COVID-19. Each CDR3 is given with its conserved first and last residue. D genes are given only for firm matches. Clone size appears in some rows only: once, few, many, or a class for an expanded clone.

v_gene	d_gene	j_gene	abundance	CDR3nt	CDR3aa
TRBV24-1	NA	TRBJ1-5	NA	TGTGCCACCAGTGATGGCCAGAATAATCAGCCCCAGCATTTT	CATSDGQNNQPQHF
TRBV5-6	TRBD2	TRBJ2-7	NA	TGTGCCAGCAGCCGAAGGGGAGGGTACGAGCAGTACTTC	CASSRRGGYEQYF
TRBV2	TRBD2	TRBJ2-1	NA	TGTGCCAGCAGGGGACTAGCGGGGGGAAACAATGAGCAGTTCTTC	CASRGLAGGNNEQFF
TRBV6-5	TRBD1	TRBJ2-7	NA	TGTGCCAGCAAGAGGGACAGGGATTTGTACGAGCAGTACTTC	CASKRDRDLYEQYF
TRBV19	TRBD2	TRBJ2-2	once	TGTGCCAGTAGTTCGGCGGGGGGGATCAACACCGGGGAGCTGTTTTTT	CASSSAGGINTGELFF
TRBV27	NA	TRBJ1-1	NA	TGTGCCAGCAGCCCTCTAGGGGTCAGGGTCCGGGAAGCTTTCTTT	CASSPLGVRVREAFF
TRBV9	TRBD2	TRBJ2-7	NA	TGTGCCAGCAGCACTACTAGCGGGGGCTCCTACGAGCAGTACTTC	CASSTTSGGSYEQYF
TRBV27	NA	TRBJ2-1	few	TGTGCCAGCGGCCGACAGACTAGAAGGGGCCTCTACAATGAGCAGTTCTTC	CASGRQTRRGLYNEQFF
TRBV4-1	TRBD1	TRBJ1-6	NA	TGCGCCAGCAGCCCAGGGACAGGGACCTATAATTCACCCCTCCACTTT	CASSPGTGTYNSPLHF
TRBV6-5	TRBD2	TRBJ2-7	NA	TGTGCCAGCAGAGAGCGGGGCCTATACGAGCAGTACTTC	CASRERGLYEQYF
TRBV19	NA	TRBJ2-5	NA	TGTGCCAGTGGACGGGTCGGGGGAAAAGAGACCCAGTACTTC	CASGRVGGKETQYF
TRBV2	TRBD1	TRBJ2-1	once	TGTGCCAAGGGGGCGAGCTCCTACAATGAGCAGTTCTTC	CAKGASSYNEQFF
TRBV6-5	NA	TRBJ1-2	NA	TGTGCCAGCAGGCTGGACAGTCGTAGCGGCTACACCTTC	CASRLDSRSGYTF
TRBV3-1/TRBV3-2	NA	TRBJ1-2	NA	TGTGCCAGCAGCCAAGACAGGGATAACTATGGCTACACCTTC	CASSQDRDNYGYTF
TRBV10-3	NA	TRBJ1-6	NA	TGTGCCATCAGTGTGGGGAGAGATTCACCCCTCCACTTT	CAISVGRDSPLHF
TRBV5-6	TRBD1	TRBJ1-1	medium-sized	TGTGCCAGCAGCTGGGGACAGGGGGCTACTGAAGCTTTCTTT	CASSWGQGATEAFF
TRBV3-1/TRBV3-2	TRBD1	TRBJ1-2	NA	TGTGCCAGCAGCCGACAGGGGCTTACCTCCTATGGCTACACCTTC	CASSRQGLTSYGYTF
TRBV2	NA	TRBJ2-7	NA	TGTGCCAGCAGTGAGGGCCGCCAACCGTTTTACGAGCAGTACTTC	CASSEGRQPFYEQYF
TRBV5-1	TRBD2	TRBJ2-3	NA	TGCGCCAGCAGCAAACTAGCGGGGGACTCGGATACGCAGTATTTT	CASSKLAGDSDTQYF
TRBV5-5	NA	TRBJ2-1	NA	TGTGCCAGCAGCTCGGTGGGGAGGTCGGGGATTAATGAGCAGTTCTTC	CASSSVGRSGINEQFF
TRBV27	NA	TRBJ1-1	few	TGTGCCAGCATTTTTAGGGGCAGGCCACCCCGGGCTTTCTTT	CASIFRGRPPRAFF